Below are 12 T cell receptor beta chains sequenced from a single sample in a study of identifying expanded T cells in peripheral blood. Measured with immunoSEQ multiplex PCR; TCRdb has only the in-frame clones, and not every one. The table has some 97,000 clones, 88% seen once. What was sequenced was blood. These receptors all stem from a person aged 18 to 69 in good health.

The V and J genes are TRBV19 and TRBJ2-5; D gene uncertain. Germline V gene sequence: CDR1 LNHDA, CDR2 SQIVND (reference sequence). Trimming stripped 7 bases from V and 7 bases from J, with 10 bases between. This CDR3 contains 11 residues. The CDR3 region is CASTDGRTQYF. In DNA form, the CDR3 reads TGTGCCAGTACCGATGGTCGGACCCAGTACTTC. Filled out from reference TRBV19 and TRBJ2-5, the complete variable domain reads DGGITQSPKYLFRKEGQNVTLSCEQNLNHDAMYWYRQDPGQGLRLIYYSQIVNDFQKGDIAEGYSVSREKKESFPLTVTSAQKNPTAFYLCASTDGRTQYFGPGTRLLVL.

The J gene is TRBJ2-7, the V gene TRBV6-1; no definite D call. The V gene's germline CDR1 is MNHNS and CDR2 SASEGT. Deletions cut 5 bases from V and 4 bases from J, with 9 bases between. CDR3 length: 12 amino acids. This CDR3 is CASSFGRYEQYF. In DNA form, the CDR3 reads TGTGCCAGCAGTTTCGGACGGTACGAGCAGTACTTC.

The rearrangement uses TRBV5-4 and TRBJ2-2, with D possibly matching TRBD1 (6 bases). The CDR3 runs 13 residues. Trimming removed 6 bases at V and 7 bases at J, with 13 bases between. Germline CDR1 reads SGHNT; CDR2 reads YYREEE (reference sequence). The CDR3 nucleotides are TGTGCCAGCATCCCAGGGGCTGACGGGGAGCTGTTTTTT. Its protein product is CASIPGADGELFF.

The chain has TRBV5-1 and TRBJ2-2; no clear D gene. CDR1 and CDR2 (germline): SGHRS, YFSETQ. V was cut by 6 bases and J by 0 bases, with 9 bases left in between. The CDR3 has 14 amino acids. The CDR3 loop reads CASNSGSNTGELFF. In DNA, the CDR3 is TGCGCCAGCAATTCAGGATCGAACACCGGGGAGCTGTTTTTT. Complete variable domain (other parts from reference TRBV5-1 and TRBJ2-2): KAGVTQTPRYLIKTRGQQVTLSCSPISGHRSVSWYQQTPGQGLQFLFEYFSETQRNKGNFPGRFSGRQFSNSRSEMNVSTLELGDSALYLCASNSGSNTGELFFGEGSRLTVL.

This chain joins TRBV4-1 and TRBJ2-7; 9 bases line up with TRBD1. CDR1 is MGHRA, CDR2 YSYEKL, per germline. Unmatched junction bases numbered 6, after V lost 1 base and J lost 2 bases. The CDR3 runs 16 residues. CDR3 amino acids: CASSQVPGQGTYEQYF. CDR3 sequence (DNA): TGCGCCAGCAGCCAAGTGCCGGGACAGGGAACCTACGAGCAGTACTTC.

The gene calls are TRBV6-5 and TRBJ1-4; a possible D gene is TRBD1 (5 bases). Per the germline V gene, CDR1 is MNHEY and CDR2 is SVGAGI. V lost 5 bases and J 5 bases, leaving 15 bases between the germline ends. The CDR3 is 15 residues long. The CDR3 region has the DNA TGTGCCAGCAGTCCCTCGGGGCGGGAAAATGAAAAACTGTTTTTT. Translated: CASSPSGRENEKLFF.

The rearrangement joins TRBV4-2 to TRBJ2-3; D gene ambiguous. The CDR3 runs 13 residues. Germline-derived CDR1 and CDR2 are LGHNA and YNFKEQ. The V end was cut by 0 bases, the J end by 7 bases, with 8 bases between. This CDR3 is CASSQDGRYTQYF. CDR3 bases: TGTGCCAGCAGCCAAGATGGGCGCTATACGCAGTATTTT.

This sequence joins TRBV9 and TRBJ1-4; TRBD1 agrees at 9 bases. The trim removed 0 bases at V and 0 bases at J, leaving 3 bases unmatched. This CDR3 spans 17 amino acids. Germline CDR1 is SGDLS and CDR2 is YYNGEE. CDR3 DNA: TGTGCCAGCAGCGTAGGGACAGGGGTTGCAACTAATGAAAAACTGTTTTTT. Its translation is CASSVGTGVATNEKLFF.

J is TRBJ2-7 and V is TRBV25-1, with TRBD2 matching over 15 bases. J lost 3 bases, V lost 2 bases, and 2 bases had no gene match. CDR1 and CDR2 from the germline V gene are MGHDK and SYGVNS. The CDR3 spans 16 residues. The CDR3 DNA reads as TGTGCCAGCAGTGAACCGGGACTAGCGGGAGGCTACGAGCAGTACTTC. Amino acid sequence: CASSEPGLAGGYEQYF.

This clone was observed once. The chain couples TRBV19 to TRBJ1-1; 11 bases map to TRBD1. CDR3 length: 15 residues. The germline gives CDR1 LNHDA, CDR2 SQIVND (reference sequence). V lost 7 bases to trimming and J lost 4 bases; unmatched junction nucleotides: 8. DNA for the CDR3: TGTGCCAGTATTCCTACCGGGACAGGGGGCACTGAAGCTTTCTTT. Translating gives CASIPTGTGGTEAFF.

The V and J genes are TRBV4-1 and TRBJ2-7; no reliable D call. Germline CDR1 reads MGHRA; CDR2 reads YSYEKL. This CDR3 is 13 amino acids long. Trimming removed 0 bases from V and 4 bases from J, with 7 bases in between. This chain's CDR3 is CASSQEQIYEQYF. The DNA for the CDR3 is TGCGCCAGCAGCCAAGAACAGATATACGAGCAGTACTTC.

V is TRBV15 and J is TRBJ1-1; TRBD1 might be the D (5 bases). Germline values: CDR1 LNHNV, CDR2 YYDKDF (reference sequence). The CDR3 sequence is 14 residues long. The V gene lost 8 bases and the J gene lost 8 bases, with 21 bases spanning the gap. DNA of the CDR3: TGTGCCACCCACCCGGGACTAATTAATGCCGAAGCTTTCTTT. Protein: CATHPGLINAEAFF.